In its sample, the clone carrying this T cell receptor beta chain was seen once. Antigen unknown. It was autoimmune disease history or systemic immunosuppression that excluded patients. This record belongs to a study of OX40 agonist ivuxolimab in advanced cancers. Across the whole study: Patients undergoing dose escalation presented with hepatocellular carcinoma, melanoma, renal cell or head and neck cancer. Findings of the study overall: With doses of 0.1 to 3.0 mg/kg, CD4+ and CD8+ blood T cells had undergone clonal expansion by week 6.

The data were produced by immunoSEQ multiplex PCR, yet TCRdb's version contains in-frame clones alone and is incomplete. The repertoire includes about 77,000 clones, around 83% of them detected once, and less than 0.85% sits in the top ten. Trimming pared 6 bases from V and 2 bases from J, leaving 14 bases between. This CDR3 comprises 14 residues. CDR1 is KGHSH, CDR2 LQKENI, per germline. The TCR was taken from an adult with an advanced solid tumor such as melanoma, head and neck, liver or kidney cancer. V gene TRBV18 combines with J gene TRBJ2-7; no reliable D call. Sequenced material: CD4+ or CD8+ T cells sorted from blood, taken in a trial of the OX40 agonist ivuxolimab. In DNA, the CDR3 is TGTGCCAGCTCCCGACTCAAAGGTACCTACGAGCAGTACTTC. Translation: CASSRLKGTYEQYF.